The rows below give T cell receptor beta chains drawn from one sample of a study of Ad26.COV2.S vaccination and SARS-CoV-2 variants. The data were produced by immunoSEQ multiplex PCR, yet TCRdb's version contains in-frame clones alone and is incomplete. Of over 350,000 clones detected, about 88% appear once; the ten largest clones hold roughly 3%. The sample consisted of peripheral blood, taken in a trial of Ad26.COV2.S vaccine versus placebo. All receptors come from a person aged 18-60 years who received the Ad26.COV2.S COVID-19 vaccine or a placebo. The CDR3 runs from the conserved cysteine through the conserved F or W. The D gene is left open where the match is weak. Clone sizes are given selectively: once, few, many, or a class where the clone is expanded.

j_gene: TRBJ1-1; v_gene: TRBV6-5; len: 15; d_gene: -; abundance: -; CDR3aa: CASSYSFSLDTEAFF; CDR3nt: TGTGCCAGCAGTTACTCATTTTCCCTTGACACTGAAGCTTTCTTT
j_gene: TRBJ2-1; v_gene: TRBV13; len: 17; d_gene: -; abundance: -; CDR3aa: CASSLAGLLSSYNEQFF; CDR3nt: TGTGCCAGCAGCTTAGCGGGGCTCTTATCCTCCTACAATGAGCAGTTCTTC
j_gene: TRBJ2-1; v_gene: TRBV7-9; len: 14; d_gene: -; abundance: -; CDR3aa: CASSLGGSVLEQFF; CDR3nt: TGTGCCAGCAGCTTAGGCGGTTCGGTTTTGGAGCAGTTCTTC
j_gene: TRBJ1-5; v_gene: TRBV6-6; len: 12; d_gene: -; abundance: -; CDR3aa: CAGGLGNQPQHF; CDR3nt: TGTGCCGGGGGTTTAGGGAATCAGCCCCAGCATTTT
j_gene: TRBJ1-4; v_gene: TRBV9; len: 14; d_gene: -; abundance: -; CDR3aa: CASSVGGTNEKLFF; CDR3nt: TGTGCCAGCAGCGTTGGGGGAACTAATGAAAAACTGTTTTTT
j_gene: TRBJ2-1; v_gene: TRBV11-2; len: 14; d_gene: -; abundance: -; CDR3aa: CASSRVTTYNEQFF; CDR3nt: TGTGCCAGCAGCCGCGTTACTACCTACAATGAGCAGTTCTTC
j_gene: TRBJ2-5; v_gene: TRBV13; len: 15; d_gene: -; abundance: -; CDR3aa: CASSLRLDVSETQYF; CDR3nt: TGTGCCAGCAGCCTCCGACTAGATGTTTCAGAGACCCAGTACTTC
j_gene: TRBJ1-2; v_gene: TRBV2; len: 13; d_gene: -; abundance: -; CDR3aa: CASSLQGNDGYTF; CDR3nt: TGTGCCAGCAGTTTACAGGGAAATGATGGCTACACCTTC
j_gene: TRBJ2-7; v_gene: TRBV12-3/TRBV12-4; len: 13; d_gene: -; abundance: -; CDR3aa: CASSSVGSYEQYF; CDR3nt: TGTGCCAGCAGTAGCGTAGGCTCCTACGAGCAGTACTTC
j_gene: TRBJ2-7; v_gene: TRBV6-5; len: 14; d_gene: -; abundance: -; CDR3aa: CASTGRQETYEQYF; CDR3nt: TGTGCCAGCACAGGGAGACAGGAGACCTACGAGCAGTACTTC
j_gene: TRBJ2-3; v_gene: TRBV5-4; len: 16; d_gene: TRBD2; abundance: -; CDR3aa: CASSLTSGGRTDTQYF; CDR3nt: TGTGCCAGCAGTCTGACTAGCGGGGGGCGCACAGATACGCAGTATTTT
j_gene: TRBJ1-6; v_gene: TRBV27; len: 14; d_gene: -; abundance: -; CDR3aa: CASKETTYNSPLHF; CDR3nt: TGTGCCAGCAAAGAGACAACTTATAATTCACCCCTCCACTTT
j_gene: TRBJ1-4; v_gene: TRBV5-1; len: 16; d_gene: -; abundance: -; CDR3aa: CASSPKGETTNEKLFF; CDR3nt: TGCGCCAGCAGCCCCAAGGGGGAAACAACTAATGAAAAACTGTTTTTT
j_gene: TRBJ2-5; v_gene: TRBV6-5; len: 15; d_gene: -; abundance: -; CDR3aa: CASSYSGNQRETQYF; CDR3nt: TGTGCCAGCAGTTACTCAGGGAACCAGAGAGAGACCCAGTACTTC
j_gene: TRBJ2-5; v_gene: TRBV18; len: 16; d_gene: TRBD2; abundance: -; CDR3aa: CASSPLGLAGQETQYF; CDR3nt: TGTGCCAGCTCACCACTGGGACTAGCGGGACAAGAGACCCAGTACTTC
j_gene: TRBJ2-2; v_gene: TRBV5-6; len: 15; d_gene: TRBD2; abundance: -; CDR3aa: CASSLTSGGAGELFF; CDR3nt: TGTGCCAGCAGCTTGACTAGCGGGGGTGCCGGGGAGCTGTTTTTT
j_gene: TRBJ1-4; v_gene: TRBV3-1/TRBV3-2; len: 14; d_gene: -; abundance: -; CDR3aa: CASSSDSLYEKLFF; CDR3nt: TGTGCCAGCAGCTCAGACTCCCTCTACGAAAAACTGTTTTTT
j_gene: TRBJ1-1; v_gene: TRBV4-1; len: 14; d_gene: -; abundance: -; CDR3aa: CASSLYSGNTEAFF; CDR3nt: TGCGCCAGCAGCCTATACTCGGGGAACACTGAAGCTTTCTTT
j_gene: TRBJ2-5; v_gene: TRBV7-9; len: 16; d_gene: TRBD1; abundance: -; CDR3aa: CASSLARNRGKETQYF; CDR3nt: TGTGCCAGCAGCTTAGCCCGAAACAGGGGAAAAGAGACCCAGTACTTC
j_gene: TRBJ1-2; v_gene: TRBV7-2; len: 13; d_gene: -; abundance: -; CDR3aa: CASSFSRNYGYTF; CDR3nt: TGTGCCAGCAGCTTTTCCCGAAACTATGGCTACACCTTC
j_gene: TRBJ2-1; v_gene: TRBV2; len: 14; d_gene: -; abundance: -; CDR3aa: CASSVLFRGDEQFF; CDR3nt: TGTGCCAGCAGTGTCCTGTTCAGGGGCGATGAGCAGTTCTTC
j_gene: TRBJ2-7; v_gene: TRBV3-1/TRBV3-2; len: 14; d_gene: -; abundance: -; CDR3aa: CASSQAGSSYEQYF; CDR3nt: TGTGCCAGCAGCCAAGCTGGGAGCTCCTACGAGCAGTACTTC
j_gene: TRBJ1-6; v_gene: TRBV3-1/TRBV3-2; len: 14; d_gene: TRBD1; abundance: -; CDR3aa: CASSQDRGNSPLHF; CDR3nt: TGTGCCAGCAGCCAAGACAGGGGGAATTCACCCCTCCACTTT
j_gene: TRBJ2-3; v_gene: TRBV15; len: 15; d_gene: -; abundance: once; CDR3aa: CATSRGGEGTDTQYF; CDR3nt: TGTGCCACCAGCAGAGGAGGTGAAGGAACAGATACGCAGTATTTT
j_gene: TRBJ1-2; v_gene: TRBV7-2; len: 14; d_gene: -; abundance: -; CDR3aa: CASSLFRDHYGYTF; CDR3nt: TGTGCCAGCAGCTTGTTTCGGGACCACTATGGCTACACCTTC
j_gene: TRBJ2-2; v_gene: TRBV18; len: 16; d_gene: TRBD2; abundance: -; CDR3aa: CASSPEAGKNTGELFF; CDR3nt: TGTGCCAGCTCACCTGAAGCGGGAAAGAACACCGGGGAGCTGTTTTTT
j_gene: TRBJ2-7; v_gene: TRBV5-1; len: 14; d_gene: -; abundance: -; CDR3aa: CASSLGGNGYEQYF; CDR3nt: TGCGCCAGCAGCTTGGGGGGAAACGGATACGAGCAGTACTTC
j_gene: TRBJ1-1; v_gene: TRBV6-5; len: 16; d_gene: TRBD1; abundance: once; CDR3aa: CASSYSTQGARTEAFF; CDR3nt: TGTGCCAGCAGTTACTCCACGCAGGGGGCTCGCACTGAAGCTTTCTTT
j_gene: TRBJ1-6; v_gene: TRBV30; len: 13; d_gene: -; abundance: -; CDR3aa: CAWSQGYNSPLHF; CDR3nt: TGTGCCTGGAGTCAGGGATATAATTCACCCCTCCACTTT
j_gene: TRBJ1-3; v_gene: TRBV5-3; len: 15; d_gene: -; abundance: -; CDR3aa: CARSSLREEGNTIYF; CDR3nt: TGTGCCAGAAGTTCCCTCAGGGAGGAAGGAAACACCATATATTTT
j_gene: TRBJ2-7; v_gene: TRBV6-5; len: 13; d_gene: -; abundance: -; CDR3aa: CASSQDCFYEQYF; CDR3nt: TGTGCCAGCAGTCAGGACTGCTTCTACGAGCAGTACTTC
j_gene: TRBJ2-7; v_gene: TRBV5-4; len: 13; d_gene: -; abundance: -; CDR3aa: CASSLAPGYEQYF; CDR3nt: TGTGCCAGCAGCTTGGCCCCTGGCTACGAGCAGTACTTC
j_gene: TRBJ2-5; v_gene: TRBV7-8; len: 17; d_gene: TRBD1; abundance: -; CDR3aa: CASSFSPLIQGQETQYF; CDR3nt: TGTGCCAGCAGCTTTTCCCCGCTGATACAGGGGCAAGAGACCCAGTACTTC
j_gene: TRBJ1-3; v_gene: TRBV5-5; len: 17; d_gene: -; abundance: -; CDR3aa: CASSLEVRRVSGNTIYF; CDR3nt: TGTGCCAGCAGCTTGGAGGTCAGGCGGGTCTCTGGAAACACCATATATTTT
j_gene: TRBJ1-2; v_gene: TRBV19; len: 13; d_gene: -; abundance: -; CDR3aa: CASSMTNPVGYTF; CDR3nt: TGTGCCAGTAGCATGACAAACCCCGTCGGCTACACCTTC
j_gene: TRBJ2-7; v_gene: TRBV6-2/TRBV6-3; len: 16; d_gene: TRBD1; abundance: -; CDR3aa: CASSRIYGTGVYEQYF; CDR3nt: TGTGCCAGCAGCCGAATCTACGGGACAGGGGTCTACGAGCAGTACTTC
j_gene: TRBJ2-3; v_gene: TRBV14; len: 15; d_gene: TRBD2; abundance: -; CDR3aa: CASSASGETTDTQYF; CDR3nt: TGTGCCAGCAGCGCTAGCGGGGAGACCACAGATACGCAGTATTTT
j_gene: TRBJ2-1; v_gene: TRBV7-2; len: 13; d_gene: -; abundance: once; CDR3aa: CASSRQTVNEQFF; CDR3nt: TGTGCCAGCAGTCGACAGACGGTGAATGAGCAGTTCTTC
j_gene: TRBJ1-2; v_gene: TRBV6-1; len: 14; d_gene: TRBD1; abundance: -; CDR3aa: CASSEPGTGYGYTF; CDR3nt: TGTGCCAGCAGTGAGCCGGGGACAGGGTATGGCTACACCTTC
j_gene: TRBJ2-7; v_gene: TRBV7-9; len: 13; d_gene: -; abundance: -; CDR3aa: CASSRGPSAEQYF; CDR3nt: TGTGCCAGCAGCCGTGGTCCCTCGGCCGAGCAGTACTTC
j_gene: TRBJ1-1; v_gene: TRBV3-1/TRBV3-2; len: 12; d_gene: -; abundance: -; CDR3aa: CASSQSSVEAFF; CDR3nt: TGTGCCAGCAGCCAGTCATCGGTGGAAGCTTTCTTT
j_gene: TRBJ1-2; v_gene: TRBV12-3/TRBV12-4; len: 13; d_gene: -; abundance: -; CDR3aa: CASSKGPPYGYTF; CDR3nt: TGTGCCAGCAGTAAGGGACCGCCTTATGGCTACACCTTC
j_gene: TRBJ1-3; v_gene: TRBV7-7; len: 17; d_gene: TRBD1; abundance: once; CDR3aa: CASSLEAQGMGGNTIYF; CDR3nt: TGTGCCAGCAGCTTAGAGGCACAGGGGATGGGGGGAAACACCATATATTTT
j_gene: TRBJ2-7; v_gene: TRBV7-8; len: 13; d_gene: -; abundance: -; CDR3aa: CASSYRDMYEQYF; CDR3nt: TGTGCCAGCAGCTACAGGGATATGTACGAGCAGTACTTC
j_gene: TRBJ2-2; v_gene: TRBV5-1; len: 15; d_gene: -; abundance: -; CDR3aa: CASSLEGRNTGELFF; CDR3nt: TGCGCCAGCAGCTTGGAGGGCAGGAACACCGGGGAGCTGTTTTTT
j_gene: TRBJ1-2; v_gene: TRBV24-1; len: 13; d_gene: -; abundance: -; CDR3aa: CATQASQNYGYTF; CDR3nt: TGTGCCACCCAAGCCAGTCAAAACTATGGCTACACCTTC
j_gene: TRBJ2-7; v_gene: TRBV6-2/TRBV6-3; len: 17; d_gene: TRBD1; abundance: -; CDR3aa: CASSLKTGAYSSYEQYF; CDR3nt: TGTGCCAGCAGCTTAAAAACAGGGGCCTATAGCTCCTACGAGCAGTACTTC
j_gene: TRBJ1-5; v_gene: TRBV6-5; len: 14; d_gene: -; abundance: -; CDR3aa: CASSYSGGNQPQHF; CDR3nt: TGTGCCAGCAGTTACTCAGGGGGAAATCAGCCCCAGCATTTT
j_gene: TRBJ1-1; v_gene: TRBV7-2; len: 15; d_gene: TRBD1; abundance: -; CDR3aa: CASSPRQGRNTEAFF; CDR3nt: TGTGCCAGCAGCCCCAGACAGGGGCGGAACACTGAAGCTTTCTTT
j_gene: TRBJ1-1; v_gene: TRBV12-5; len: 15; d_gene: -; abundance: few; CDR3aa: CASGLSRRGDTEAFF; CDR3nt: TGTGCTAGTGGTTTGTCCCGAAGGGGAGACACTGAAGCTTTCTTT